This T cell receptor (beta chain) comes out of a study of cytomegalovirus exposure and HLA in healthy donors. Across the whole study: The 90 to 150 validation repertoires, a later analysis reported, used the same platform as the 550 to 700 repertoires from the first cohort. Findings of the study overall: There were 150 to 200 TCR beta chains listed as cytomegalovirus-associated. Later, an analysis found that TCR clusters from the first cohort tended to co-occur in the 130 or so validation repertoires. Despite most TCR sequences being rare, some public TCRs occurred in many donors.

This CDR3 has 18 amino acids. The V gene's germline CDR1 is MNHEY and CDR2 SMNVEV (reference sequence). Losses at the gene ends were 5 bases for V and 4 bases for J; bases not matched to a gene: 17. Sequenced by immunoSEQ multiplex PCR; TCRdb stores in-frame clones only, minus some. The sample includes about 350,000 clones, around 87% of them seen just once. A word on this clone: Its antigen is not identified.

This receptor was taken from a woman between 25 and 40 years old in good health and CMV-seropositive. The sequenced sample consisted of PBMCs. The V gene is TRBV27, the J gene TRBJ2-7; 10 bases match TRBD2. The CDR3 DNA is TGTGCCAGCAGTCCTCGGGCTAGCGGGAGTGGCTCCCGTTACGAGCAGTACTTC. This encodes CASSPRASGSGSRYEQYF.